The rows below give T cell receptor beta chains drawn from one sample of a study of vaccination and CD4 T cells after COVID-19. TCRdb redid the calling of the PCR reads with MiXCR, one entry per CDR3 protein. The sample contains over 15,000 distinct CDR3 sequences, around 52% of which appear only once. Their antigens remain unidentified. The source was CD4+ T cells from blood, cultured in vitro, collected about 7 months after SARS-CoV-2 vaccination. The receptors were sampled from a human donor who had recovered from COVID-19. CDR3s include the opening cysteine and the closing phenylalanine or tryptophan. Fields, in order: J gene, clone size, V gene, D gene, CDR3 DNA, CDR3 protein. A D gene is named only where the DNA matches it firmly. Not every row has a clone size; where given, it reads once, few, many or a size class.

>TRBJ1-1|.|TRBV7-3|.
TGTGCCAGCAGTCGACAGCAGAACACTGAAGCTTTCTTT
CASSRQQNTEAFF
>TRBJ2-7|.|TRBV24-1|TRBD2
TGTGCCACCTCGCCTAGCGGGAGGGCCGGCGAGCAGTACTTC
CATSPSGRAGEQYF
>TRBJ1-1|.|TRBV6-1|.
TGTGCCAGCAGTGAAGCGCCAGGTTCGAACACTGAAGCTTTCTTT
CASSEAPGSNTEAFF
>TRBJ1-2|few|TRBV20-1|.
TGCAGTGCTAGAGATTCCCCGTCCTATGGCTACACCTTC
CSARDSPSYGYTF
>TRBJ1-1|.|TRBV20-1|.
TGCAGTGCTAGAATACCGGGACAAAGAAACACTGAAGCTTTCTTT
CSARIPGQRNTEAFF
>TRBJ2-7|.|TRBV5-4|TRBD2
TGTGCCAGCAGCTTGGTAGCGGGAGCGCCGGACGAGCAGTACTTC
CASSLVAGAPDEQYF
>TRBJ2-5|.|TRBV5-3|.
TGTGCCAGAAGCTTCAGGGGAAGGGTTGAGACCCAGTACTTC
CARSFRGRVETQYF
>TRBJ2-7|.|TRBV6-1|.
TGTGCCAGCAGTGAAGGAGCACCCTACGAGCAGTACTTC
CASSEGAPYEQYF
>TRBJ1-1|.|TRBV7-2|.
TGTGCCAGCAGCCCCCGCGGGGGCGGCTCGATTGAAGCTTTCTTT
CASSPRGGGSIEAFF
>TRBJ2-2|.|TRBV7-9|.
TGTGCCAGCAGCTTAGATAATTTGAGGACAGCTACCGGGGAGCTGTTTTTT
CASSLDNLRTATGELFF
>TRBJ2-3|few|TRBV2|.
TGTGCCAGCGAGTACACAGATACGCAGTATTTT
CASEYTDTQYF
>TRBJ1-1|.|TRBV12-3/TRBV12-4|.
TGTGCCACCCAGAACGGGTCACGTAAAGCTTTCTTT
CATQNGSRKAFF
>TRBJ1-5|few|TRBV20-1|TRBD1
TGCAGTGCTAGGAGCTTGACAGGGAATTATAATCAGCCCCAGCATTTT
CSARSLTGNYNQPQHF
>TRBJ2-1|few|TRBV4-1|.
TGCGCCAGCAGCCAGGTCGGGTCAACGCCTCCCTTCTTC
CASSQVGSTPPFF
>TRBJ2-7|.|TRBV11-2|.
TGTGCCAGCAGCTCGTACCGGGATTGGTCCTACGAGCAGTACTTC
CASSSYRDWSYEQYF
>TRBJ1-1|.|TRBV5-1|TRBD1
TGCGCCAGCAGCCCTGGGACAGGGGGCGCAGGGACTGAAGCTTTCTTT
CASSPGTGGAGTEAFF
>TRBJ2-3|.|TRBV20-1|.
TGCAGTGCTAGCAGGCTTTACACAGATACGCAGTATTTT
CSASRLYTDTQYF
>TRBJ1-1|.|TRBV20-1|TRBD1
TGCAGTGCTAACCTCAGGGGGCCGAACACTGAAGCTTTCTTT
CSANLRGPNTEAFF